Below are 27 T cell receptor beta chains sequenced from a single sample in a study of T-cell memory formation after mild COVID-19. TCRdb fed the 5' RACE reads into MiXCR, producing one record per CDR3 protein. The sample includes 250,000 to 350,000 distinct CDR3 sequences, approximately 15% seen only once; the top ten take approximately 23%. Sequenced: PBMCs or a T cell subset sorted from them (not recorded which). The source is a man aged 18-30 years who had mild COVID-19 (a few samples of this study predate the infection). Cell type and time point are not known.

The gene calls are TRBV11-2 and TRBJ2-5; D gene uncertain. Trimming shortened V by 5 bases and J by 1 base, and 11 bases separated the two germline ends. This CDR3 region has 14 residues. Germline loops: CDR1 SGHAT, CDR2 FQNNGV. The CDR3 reads CASSPSFSQETQYF. Written as DNA, the CDR3 is TGTGCCAGCAGCCCCAGTTTTAGCCAAGAGACCCAGTACTTC.

V and J are TRBV28 and TRBJ2-7; D call uncertain. Germline assignment: CDR1 MDHEN and CDR2 SYDVKM. Trimming removed 6 bases at V and 4 bases at J, with 16 bases between. The CDR3 runs 14 residues. CDR3 bases: TGTGCCAGCAGCCCCCGACACGCCGCTTACGAGCAGTACGTC. It encodes CASSPRHAAYEQYV.

This clonotype has just a few counts. The chain couples TRBV6-2 or TRBV6-3 to TRBJ2-5; 10 bases match TRBD2. The ends lost 5 bases at V and 5 bases at J; junction bases unmatched: 5. Germline V gene lookup returns CDR1 MNHEY and CDR2 SVGEGT. The CDR3 consists of 14 residues. The CDR3 nucleotides are TGTGCCAGCAGTGGGCTAGCGGGGGACGAGACCCAGTACTTC. Translation gives CASSGLAGDETQYF.

V is TRBV12-3 or TRBV12-4 and J is TRBJ1-6, with 7 bases lining up with TRBD1. There are 15 residues in the CDR3. The trim removed 5 bases at V and 8 bases at J, leaving 9 bases unmatched. This chain's CDR3 is CASSKGQNRDSPLHF. The DNA for the CDR3 is TGTGCCAGCAGTAAGGGACAGAATAGAGATTCACCCCTCCACTTT.

This clonotype was found a few times. The chain has TRBV7-2 and TRBJ1-4; possible D gene TRBD1, 5 bases. Germline assignment: CDR1 SGHTA and CDR2 FQGNSA. Trimming shortened V by 5 bases and J by 5 bases, and 15 bases separated the two germline ends. The CDR3 runs to 15 residues. In DNA, the CDR3 is TGTGCCAGCAGCCGATCGGTGGGGCCCAATGAAAAACTGTTTTTT. Encoded protein: CASSRSVGPNEKLFF.

This clonotype turned up a few times. This rearrangement joins TRBV12-3 or TRBV12-4 to TRBJ1-3; 7 nucleotides agree with TRBD1. The CDR3 totals 16 residues. J lost 0 bases, V lost 6 bases, and 8 bases had no gene match. The CDR3 region is CASRGQPLNSGNTIYF. CDR3 nucleotides: TGTGCCAGCAGGGGACAGCCCCTGAACTCTGGAAACACCATATATTTT.

This clonotype was seen more than once but under ten times. The chain couples TRBV5-1 to TRBJ2-1; 13 bases are a match to TRBD2. Germline-derived CDR1 and CDR2 are SGHRS and YFSETQ. There are 16 residues in the CDR3. V lost 2 bases, J lost 2 bases, and 1 base stayed unmatched. DNA for the CDR3: TGCGCCAGCAGCTTCGGACTAGCGGGGGCCTACAATGAGCAGTTCTTC. Residues: CASSFGLAGAYNEQFF.

This clonotype turned up a few times. The V call is TRBV7-9, the J call TRBJ1-6; no firm D call. Trimming removed 1 base at V and 10 bases at J, with 5 bases between. The CDR3 loop spans 12 amino acids. Germline assignment: CDR1 SEHNR and CDR2 FQNEAQ (reference sequence). The CDR3 DNA follows: TGTGCCAGCAGCTTAGATGCCTCACCCCTCCACTTT. Encoded protein: CASSLDASPLHF. The variable domain in full, with the rest retrieved from reference TRBV7-9 and TRBJ1-6, is DTGVSQNPRHKITKRGQNVTFRCDPISEHNRLYWYRQTLGQGPEFLTYFQNEAQLEKSRLLSDRFSAERPKGSFSTLEIQRTEQGDSAMYLCASSLDASPLHFGNGTRLTVT.

The chain combines TRBV5-1 with TRBJ2-1, with 13 nucleotides matching TRBD2. Germline trimming cut 4 bases from V and 7 bases from J; bases unmatched to any gene: 5. The germline V gene has CDR1 SGHRS and CDR2 YFSETQ. The CDR3 extends over 15 amino acids. The CDR3 region is CASSRGLAGRNEQFF. The CDR3, as DNA: TGCGCCAGCAGCCGGGGACTAGCGGGGAGGAATGAGCAGTTCTTC.

This clonotype appeared a few times. The chain combines TRBV5-1 with TRBJ1-1; D remains unclear. V was clipped by 4 bases and J by 9 bases, with 19 bases between them. CDR1 is SGHRS and CDR2 is YFSETQ in the germline V gene. The CDR3 runs to 14 residues. CDR3 bases: TGCGCCAGCAGCCCAGACGGACCAACACTGAAAGCTTTCTTT. Residues: CASSPDGPTLKAFF.

This clonotype was counted between two and nine times. The gene calls are TRBV20-1 and TRBJ1-2, with D unresolved. The CDR3 extends over 13 amino acids. With 4 bases removed from V and 4 bases from J, the gap between germline ends came to 13 bases. Germline V gives CDR1 DFQATT, CDR2 SNEGSKA (reference sequence). The CDR3 nucleotides are TGCAGTGCTAAGGCAGGCCTCGCCTATGGCTACACCTTC. Its protein is CSAKAGLAYGYTF.

J is TRBJ2-5 and V is TRBV4-1; weak D call: TRBD1 (5 bases). Per the germline V gene, CDR1 is MGHRA and CDR2 is YSYEKL. CDR3 length: 13 amino acids. Deletions cut 4 bases from V and 5 bases from J, with 11 bases between. The CDR3 reads CASSRRQSETQYF. CDR3 bases: TGCGCCAGCAGCCGCCGACAGAGCGAGACCCAGTACTTC.

This clonotype was found many times. As DNA, the CDR3 is TGTGCCAGCAGTATAGCGGGGGCCTTCACAGATACGCAGTATTTT. Its protein product is CASSIAGAFTDTQYF. The chain combines TRBV6-1 with TRBJ2-3; 9 nucleotides line up with TRBD2. Germline V gives CDR1 MNHNS, CDR2 SASEGT. The CDR3 loop spans 15 amino acids. Trimming took 5 bases from V and 2 from J; bases not matched to a gene: 5.

This clonotype was observed at least ten times. This chain connects TRBV18 to TRBJ2-7; D is possibly TRBD2 (6 bases). The CDR3 extends over 15 amino acids. V was trimmed by 3 bases and J by 1 base, leaving 13 bases between them. Germline V gene data show CDR1 as KGHSH and CDR2 as LQKENI. The CDR3 loop is CASSPSVAESYEQYV. CDR3 nucleotide sequence: TGTGCCAGCTCACCGTCGGTAGCGGAGTCCTACGAGCAGTACGTC.

The chain couples TRBV4-2 to TRBJ2-3; a possible D gene is TRBD1 (5 bases). The CDR3 runs to 17 residues. Trimming cost V 4 bases and J 5 bases, with 22 bases left between them. In germline, CDR1 is LGHNA, CDR2 YNFKEQ. The CDR3 nucleotides read TGTGCCAGCAGCCCAGGACGTGGGGCAGGAGTAGGAGATACGCAGTATTTT. Translated: CASSPGRGAGVGDTQYF.

This sequence joins TRBV2 and TRBJ2-1; D remains unclear. Between the trimmed V and J ends, which lost 2 bases and 12 bases, there was a span of 11 bases. Germline V gene data show CDR1 as SNHLY and CDR2 as FYNNEI. The CDR3 runs 12 residues. CDR3 coding DNA: TGTGCCAGCAGTGAATCAGGACCTTGGCAGTTCTTC. Encoded protein: CASSESGPWQFF.

The V gene is TRBV6-5, the J gene TRBJ1-3; D gene uncertain. The ends were cut back, 5 bases at V and 1 base at J, with 9 bases in the middle. The CDR3 runs to 14 residues. From germline, CDR1 is MNHEY and CDR2 SVGAGI. CDR3 amino acids: CASSGAASGNTIYF. The CDR3 DNA follows: TGTGCCAGCAGTGGAGCCGCTTCTGGAAACACCATATATTTT.

The V gene is TRBV12-3 or TRBV12-4, the J gene TRBJ1-3; D remains unclear. V lost 5 bases and J 2 bases, leaving 10 bases between the germline ends. The CDR3 is 14 residues long. This chain's CDR3 is CASSREYAGNTIYF. The CDR3 DNA reads TGTGCCAGCAGTCGGGAGTATGCTGGAAACACCATATATTTT.

This clonotype has just a few counts. The chain recombines TRBV15 with TRBJ2-3; 9 nucleotides agree with TRBD2. Per germline, CDR1 LNHNV and CDR2 YYDKDF (reference sequence). V shed 0 bases, J shed 4 bases, and the junction held 8 bases outside the gene matches. This CDR3 has 17 amino acids. The CDR3 reads CATSRDSAGGRSDTQYF. CDR3 nucleotide sequence: TGTGCCACCAGCAGAGACAGTGCGGGGGGGCGGTCAGATACGCAGTATTTT.

This clonotype appeared a few times. The rearrangement joins TRBV6-5 to TRBJ2-3; the match to TRBD1 covers 7 bases. CDR1 is MNHEY and CDR2 is SVGAGI in the germline V gene. Germline trimming cut 0 bases from V and 1 base from J; bases unmatched to any gene: 4. This CDR3 spans 16 amino acids. This CDR3 is CASSYSGGQGTDTQYF. DNA for the CDR3: TGTGCCAGCAGTTACTCAGGGGGCCAGGGCACAGATACGCAGTATTTT.

In this sample, this clonotype turned up many times. The chain links TRBV20-1 to TRBJ1-1, with D possibly being TRBD1 (5 bases). The CDR3 length is 14 residues. CDR1 and CDR2 (germline): DFQATT, SNEGSKA (reference sequence). V lost 5 bases to trimming and J lost 0 bases, with 13 bases between them. The CDR3 protein is CSALTGRLNTEAFF. The CDR3 DNA reads TGCAGTGCTCTCACGGGACGGCTGAACACTGAAGCTTTCTTT.

This clonotype has just a few counts. The chain has TRBV5-6 and TRBJ2-7; D is unresolved. Between the trimmed V and J ends, which lost 6 bases and 0 bases, there was a span of 16 bases. The CDR3 consists of 15 residues. CDR1 is SGHDT, CDR2 YYEEEE, per germline. CDR3 in amino acids: CASTHGMFHSYEQYV. As DNA, the CDR3 is TGTGCCAGCACCCATGGGATGTTTCACTCCTACGAGCAGTACGTC.

This clonotype was counted many times. The chain combines TRBV12-3 or TRBV12-4 with TRBJ1-4, with D maybe TRBD1 (5 bases). This CDR3 has 13 amino acids. Trimming took off 4 bases at V and 7 bases at J, with 10 bases between the two ends. The CDR3 loop reads CASSYFGGEKLFF. CDR3 nucleotide sequence: TGTGCCAGCAGTTATTTTGGGGGTGAAAAACTGTTTTTT.

The genes are TRBV9 and TRBJ2-1, with a weak D call TRBD1 (6 bases). This CDR3 comprises 14 residues. The V end lost 4 bases, the J end lost 5 bases, and 13 bases lay between the germline ends. CDR1 SGDLS and CDR2 YYNGEE come from the germline V gene. The CDR3 loop reads CASSLGAINNEQFF. The CDR3 DNA is TGTGCCAGCAGCCTGGGGGCGATCAACAATGAGCAGTTCTTC.

This clonotype occurred many times. The chain has TRBV5-1 and TRBJ2-1; D is tentatively TRBD1 or TRBD2 (5 bases each). Trimming left V 1 base short and J 8 bases short, with 22 bases between. Germline V gives CDR1 SGHRS, CDR2 YFSETQ. The CDR3 spans 17 residues. CDR3 nucleotides: TGCGCCAGCAGCTTGACCCGCCGGGACCCAGACCGCGATGAGCAGTTCTTC. It yields the protein CASSLTRRDPDRDEQFF.

The table lists this clonotype with a few counts. V is TRBV7-9 and J is TRBJ1-1; D possibly corresponds to TRBD1 (5 bases). CDR3 length equals 14 residues. The V end was cut by 5 bases, the J end by 0 bases, with 10 bases between. Germline-derived CDR1 and CDR2 are SEHNR and FQNEAQ (reference sequence). As DNA, the CDR3 is TGTGCCAGCAGCGGGGCGCTGATGAACACTGAAGCTTTCTTT. Protein: CASSGALMNTEAFF.

The chain uses TRBV7-2 and TRBJ2-3; TRBD2 agrees at 10 bases. Losses at the gene ends were 8 bases for V and 1 base for J; bases not matched to a gene: 12. This CDR3 has 17 amino acids. Germline assignment: CDR1 SGHTA and CDR2 FQGNSA. As DNA, the CDR3 is TGTGCCAGCCGCAAGCGGGGGGGCGTTGTGGGCACAGATACGCAGTATTTT. It encodes CASRKRGGVVGTDTQYF.